The next 12 T cell receptor beta chains were all read from a single sample in a study of T cells after yellow fever vaccination. TCRdb recomputed calls from the 5' RACE reads with MiXCR, one row per CDR3 protein. The sample includes some 70,000 distinct CDR3 sequences, about 6% of them seen just once. Sequences were derived from CD8+ T cells sorted from PBMCs, sampled roughly 45 days after the first yellow fever vaccination. The receptors shown here come from a man younger than 35 who received the YFV17D yellow fever vaccine.

At least ten counts were recorded for this clonotype. The chain employs TRBV15 and TRBJ1-5; D is undetermined. V lost 4 bases, J lost 4 bases, and 14 bases lay in between. CDR1 is LNHNV, CDR2 YYDKDF, per germline (reference sequence). This CDR3 region has 15 residues. The CDR3 DNA reads TGTGCCACCAGCACCGGATGGGGATTAAATCAGCCCCAGCATTTT. Its protein is CATSTGWGLNQPQHF.

This clonotype came up many times. This rearrangement joins TRBV6-1 to TRBJ1-4; the D gene is possibly TRBD1 (6 bases). The CDR3 loop spans 16 amino acids. V lost 8 bases and J lost 5, with 21 bases in between. Per germline, CDR1 MNHNS and CDR2 SASEGT. The CDR3 is CASQGREGVVNEKLFF. The CDR3 region has the DNA TGTGCCAGCCAGGGCAGGGAGGGGGTAGTAAATGAAAAACTGTTTTTT.

This clonotype was seen at least ten times. J is TRBJ2-7 and V is TRBV6-2 or TRBV6-3, with 8 bases that match TRBD1. CDR1 is MNHEY, CDR2 SVGEGT, per germline. The CDR3 has 13 residues. V shed 4 bases and J 3 bases; nucleotides not matched to a gene: 2. The CDR3 loop reads CASSWGQVYEQYF. In DNA, the CDR3 is TGTGCCAGCAGTTGGGGACAGGTCTACGAGCAGTACTTC.

This clonotype has just a few counts. The CDR3 coding sequence is TGCGCCAGCAGCCAAGTTGAGACTTCTAACTATGGCTACACCTTC. Translation gives CASSQVETSNYGYTF. This chain uses TRBV4-1 with TRBJ1-2, with unresolved D. V was cut by 1 base and J by 0 bases, with 9 bases left in between. The CDR3 contains 15 residues. Germline CDR1 is MGHRA and CDR2 is YSYEKL.

At least ten counts were recorded for this clonotype. This chain joins TRBV20-1 and TRBJ2-1; tentative D call: TRBD2 (7 bases). V lost 0 bases to trimming and J lost 3 bases, with 15 bases between them. The CDR3 is 16 residues long. Germline assignment: CDR1 DFQATT and CDR2 SNEGSKA (reference sequence). The CDR3 loop is CSARDPAGAVYNEQFF. The CDR3 region has the DNA TGCAGTGCTAGAGATCCCGCGGGGGCGGTCTACAATGAGCAGTTCTTC.

Many counts were recorded for this clonotype. The V call is TRBV15, the J call TRBJ2-5, with D maybe TRBD1 (5 bases). The CDR3 consists of 13 residues. Germline V CDR1 and CDR2: LNHNV, YYDKDF (reference sequence). V lost 6 bases and J lost 0, with 8 bases in between. The CDR3 sequence: CATRYRYQETQYF. The DNA for the CDR3 is TGTGCCACCAGGTACAGGTACCAAGAGACCCAGTACTTC.

The chain couples TRBV7-9 to TRBJ2-1; 9 bases are a match to TRBD1. CDR3 length: 15 residues. V was pared by 5 bases and J by 5 bases, with 7 bases of the junction left unmatched. The germline gives CDR1 SEHNR, CDR2 FQNEAQ (reference sequence). The CDR3 spells CASSQPGQGHNEQFF. CDR3 in DNA: TGTGCCAGCAGCCAACCGGGACAGGGTCACAATGAGCAGTTCTTC.

This clonotype was observed at least ten times. V is TRBV30 and J is TRBJ2-2; a weak D match, TRBD2 (7 bases). The CDR3 covers 14 residues. CDR1 is GTSNPN and CDR2 is SVGIG in the germline V gene (reference sequence). V lost 4 bases and J 8 bases, leaving 17 bases between the germline ends. The CDR3 bases are TGTGCCTGGACCTTGGGGGGGGCGCAGGGGGAGCTGTTTTTT. Amino acid sequence: CAWTLGGAQGELFF.

This clonotype was counted at least ten times. The chain is built from TRBV6-2 or TRBV6-3 and TRBJ1-1; tentatively, D is TRBD1 (6 bases). This CDR3 region has 14 residues. CDR1 and CDR2 from the germline V gene are MNHEY and SVGEGT. The V gene lost 4 bases and the J gene lost 7 bases, with 16 bases spanning the gap. The CDR3 sequence: CASSSTEQGVEAFF. The CDR3 coding sequence is TGTGCCAGCAGTTCTACCGAACAGGGTGTTGAAGCTTTCTTT.

This clonotype came up many times. This sequence joins TRBV7-9 and TRBJ2-3, with 8 bases fitting TRBD1. Unmatched junction bases numbered 3, after V lost 4 bases and J lost 3 bases. Per germline, CDR1 SEHNR and CDR2 FQNEAQ (reference sequence). CDR3 length: 14 residues. In DNA, the CDR3 is TGTGCCAGCAGCTGGACAGGGAGTACAGATACGCAGTATTTT. Its translation is CASSWTGSTDTQYF.

In this sample, this clonotype turned up a few times. The J gene is TRBJ1-4, the V gene TRBV29-1; TRBD1 matches 10 bases. Germline CDR1 SQVTM, CDR2 ANQGSEA. J lost 6 bases, V lost 6 bases, and 4 bases had no gene match. The CDR3 is 13 amino acids. CDR3 nucleotide sequence: TGCAGCGTCAGACAGGGGGCGGATGAAAAACTGTTTTTT. Protein product: CSVRQGADEKLFF.

This clonotype was counted at least ten times. V and J are TRBV6-5 and TRBJ2-2; D may be TRBD1 (6 bases). V lost 0 bases to trimming and J lost 4 bases, with 9 bases between them. Germline CDR1 MNHEY, CDR2 SVGAGI. The CDR3 totals 15 residues. The CDR3 is CASSYSQGGTGELFF. The CDR3 DNA is TGTGCCAGCAGTTACTCCCAAGGGGGCACCGGGGAGCTGTTTTTT.